Here is one TCR beta chain with its context. The target antigen is unknown. The data originate from a study of Ad26.COV2.S vaccination and SARS-CoV-2 variants. Across the study: Once, or twice with 56 days between doses, Ad26.COV2.S was given intramuscularly. Study results and limitations: Following vaccination, spike-specific CD8+ and CD4+ T cell responses reportedly exhibited substantial breadth.

Treatment described: approximately 18 received Ad26.COV2.S at low or high dose, single or two shots; 5 received placebo; per-sample allocation not given. Each sample was drawn 63 days after the first injection (of vaccine or placebo). The individual, an adult aged 18-55 years, was a donor in Boston. The repertoire was sequenced with immunoSEQ multiplex PCR; TCRdb's copy has only in-frame clones and lacks some. The sample carries roughly 500,000 clones, approximately 88% recorded once. J lost 2 bases, V lost 8 bases, and 5 bases had no gene match. Germline lookup yields CDR1 MGHDK and CDR2 SYGVNS. This CDR3 region has 14 residues.

The sample was peripheral blood, taken in a trial of Ad26.COV2.S vaccine versus placebo. This TCR was sampled from a person aged 18-65 years who received the Ad26.COV2.S COVID-19 vaccine or a placebo. J is TRBJ1-5 and V is TRBV25-1; 8 bases align to TRBD1. CDR3 DNA: TGTGCCAGCCGCGGGACAGGAGGCAATCAGCCCCAGCATTTT. Its translation is CASRGTGGNQPQHF.